This TCR beta chain is drawn from a study of Tregs in tolerant kidney transplant recipients. Study details: A roughly three-day belatacept mixed lymphocyte reaction, sometimes plus 5-day graft donor restimulation, preceded CD4+CD25+CD127- sorting.

General observations from the study: Findings come from small patient numbers and require larger validation.

With V trimmed by 1 base and J by 5 bases, 7 bases remained unmatched. The CDR3 is 14 residues long. Germline loops: CDR1 SQVTM, CDR2 ANQGSEA. Measured with immunoSEQ multiplex PCR; TCRdb has only the in-frame clones, and not every one. The repertoire holds under 13,000 clones, with about 90% as singletons. A few counts support this clone. Its antigen is unidentified. The chain recombines TRBV29-1 with TRBJ1-1; 7 nucleotides agree with TRBD1. The clonotype was recovered from a human patient who received a combined kidney and bone marrow transplant. Here the sequenced sample was Tregs from blood cultured with allogeneic cells, taken before the transplant. The CDR3 DNA follows: TGCAGCGTTGAAGTTGTCAGGGGGGAAACTGAAGCTTTCTTT. This codes for CSVEVVRGETEAFF.